In its sample, the clone carrying this T cell receptor beta chain was seen many times. No antigen is known for it. This sample is drawn from a study of CD8+CD57+ T cells in acquired aplastic anemia. About the study: Each DNA sample taken from sorted CD4+ and CD8+ cells came to around 3.4 ug on average. CD4+ cells from healthy donors averaged approximately 11 million reads. Study-wide points: Common to patients and controls were twenty-nine CD8+ CDR3 sequences. Patients and controls had CD8+ Simpson's diversity values that were not significantly distinct.

The CDR3 contains 14 residues. The germline CDR1 and CDR2 sequences are SNHLY and FYNNEI. V was pared by 8 bases and J by 4 bases, with 18 bases between. Researchers used genomic DNA as the template to profile TCR beta VDJ and CDR3. TCRdb called the reads again in MiXCR, with one record for every CDR3 protein. The repertoire holds 150,000 to 200,000 distinct CDR3 sequences, with approximately 40% as singletons. The sequence derives from a human donor in good health. The source material was sorted CD4+, CD8+, or CD8+CD57+ T cells (not recorded which) from PBMCs. This sequence joins TRBV2 and TRBJ2-7; D call uncertain. The CDR3 spells CASQGTRPQYEQYF. The CDR3 DNA follows: TGTGCCAGCCAAGGAACGCGGCCTCAATACGAGCAGTACTTC.